This T cell receptor beta chain was sequenced in a study of cytomegalovirus exposure and HLA in healthy donors. 60 Vbeta and 13 Jbeta primers were used in PCR. Only in-frame clones appear in the TCRdb table, and some are missing; sequencing was by immunoSEQ multiplex PCR. The repertoire table contains over 100,000 clones. The germline V gene encodes CDR1 ENHRY and CDR2 SYGVKD. The CDR3 has 11 residues. V was pared by 6 bases and J by 6 bases, with 6 bases between. The rearrangement joins TRBV10-3 to TRBJ1-3; D ambiguous. This TCR was recovered from a man aged 18 to 29 in good health and CMV-seronegative. The sequencing input was PBMCs. The CDR3 nucleotides read TGTGCCATCAGACAGACAAACACCATATATTTT. Translated: CAIRQTNTIYF.